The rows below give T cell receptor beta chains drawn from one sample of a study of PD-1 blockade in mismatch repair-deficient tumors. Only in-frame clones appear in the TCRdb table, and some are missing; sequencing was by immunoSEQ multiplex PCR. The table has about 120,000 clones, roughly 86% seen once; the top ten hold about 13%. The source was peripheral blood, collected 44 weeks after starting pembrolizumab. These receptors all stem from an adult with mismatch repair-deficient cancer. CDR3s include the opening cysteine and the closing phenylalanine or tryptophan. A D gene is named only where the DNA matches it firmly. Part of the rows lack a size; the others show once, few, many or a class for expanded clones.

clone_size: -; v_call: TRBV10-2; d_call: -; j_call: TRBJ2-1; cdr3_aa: CASGAGPHMNEQFF; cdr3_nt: TGCGCCAGCGGGGCGGGACCGCATATGAATGAGCAGTTCTTC
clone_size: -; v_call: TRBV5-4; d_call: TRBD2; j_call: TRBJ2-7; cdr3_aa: CASSPGLAGLYEQYF; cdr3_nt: TGTGCCAGCAGCCCCGGACTAGCGGGACTGTACGAGCAGTACTTC
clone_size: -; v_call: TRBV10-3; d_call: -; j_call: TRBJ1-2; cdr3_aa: CAISEIDRGYTF; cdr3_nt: TGTGCCATCAGTGAAATCGATCGGGGCTACACCTTC
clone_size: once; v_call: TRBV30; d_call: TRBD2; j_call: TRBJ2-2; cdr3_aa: CAWSLTSGDGELFF; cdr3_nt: TGTGCCTGGAGTCTGACTAGCGGAGACGGGGAGCTGTTTTTT
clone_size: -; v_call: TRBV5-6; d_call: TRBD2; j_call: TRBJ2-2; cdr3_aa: CASSYLAGGGTGELFF; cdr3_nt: TGTGCCAGCAGCTACTTAGCGGGAGGAGGGACCGGGGAGCTGTTTTTT
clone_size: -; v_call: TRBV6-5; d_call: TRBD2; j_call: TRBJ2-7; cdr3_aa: CASRLTSGSSYEQYF; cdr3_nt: TGTGCCAGCAGGTTAACTAGCGGGAGCTCCTACGAGCAGTACTTC
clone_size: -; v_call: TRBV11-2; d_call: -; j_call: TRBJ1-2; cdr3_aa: CASGYPGGLYGYTF; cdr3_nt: TGTGCCAGCGGATACCCTGGGGGGCTCTATGGCTACACCTTC
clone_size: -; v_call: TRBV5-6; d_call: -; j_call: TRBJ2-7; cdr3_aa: CASSLGDITYEQYF; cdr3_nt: TGTGCCAGCAGTTTGGGGGACATTACCTACGAGCAGTACTTC
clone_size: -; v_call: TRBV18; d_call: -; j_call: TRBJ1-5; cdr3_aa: CASSPGRGSYQPQHF; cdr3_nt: TGTGCCAGCTCACCAGGCAGGGGCAGCTATCAGCCCCAGCATTTT
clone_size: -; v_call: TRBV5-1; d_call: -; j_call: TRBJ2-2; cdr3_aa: CASSLGGANTGELFF; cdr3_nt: TGCGCCAGCAGCTTGGGGGGGGCGAACACCGGGGAGCTGTTTTTT
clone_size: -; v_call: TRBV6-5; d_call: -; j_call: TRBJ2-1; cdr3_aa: CASSYLQGVQQFF; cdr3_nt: TGTGCCAGCAGTTACCTACAAGGAGTTCAGCAGTTCTTC
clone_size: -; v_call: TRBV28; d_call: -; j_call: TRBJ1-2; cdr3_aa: CASSPDTFRYGYTF; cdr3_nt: TGTGCCAGCAGTCCGGACACGTTTCGGTATGGCTACACCTTC
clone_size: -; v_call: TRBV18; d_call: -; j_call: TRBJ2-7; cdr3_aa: CASSPRARGDSYEQYF; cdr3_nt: TGTGCCAGCTCCCCACGAGCAAGAGGGGACTCCTACGAGCAGTACTTC